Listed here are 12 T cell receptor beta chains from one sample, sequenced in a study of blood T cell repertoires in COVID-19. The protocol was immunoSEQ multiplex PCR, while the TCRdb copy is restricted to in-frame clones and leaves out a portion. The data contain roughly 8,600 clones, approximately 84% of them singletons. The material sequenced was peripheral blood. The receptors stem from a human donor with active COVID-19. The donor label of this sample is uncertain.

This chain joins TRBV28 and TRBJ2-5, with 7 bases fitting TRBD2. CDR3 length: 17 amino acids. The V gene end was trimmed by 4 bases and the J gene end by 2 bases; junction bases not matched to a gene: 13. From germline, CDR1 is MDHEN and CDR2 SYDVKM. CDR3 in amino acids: CASSSRFLAEPQETQYF. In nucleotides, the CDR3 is TGTGCCAGCAGTTCCCGTTTCCTAGCGGAACCACAAGAGACCCAGTACTTC.

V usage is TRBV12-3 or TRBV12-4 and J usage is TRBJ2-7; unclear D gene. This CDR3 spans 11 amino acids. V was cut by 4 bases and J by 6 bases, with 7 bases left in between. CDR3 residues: CASSYGTEQYF. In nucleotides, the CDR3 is TGTGCCAGCAGTTATGGCACCGAGCAGTACTTC.

In DNA, the CDR3 is TGTGCCAGCAGTTTCGGGGGGGGAGCTGGGGCCAACGTCCTGACTTTC. This sequence encodes CASSFGGGAGANVLTF. This chain connects TRBV27 to TRBJ2-6; TRBD2 aligns across 8 bases. V gave up 3 bases and J gave up 2 bases; unmatched junction bases: 3. Germline assignment: CDR1 MNHEY and CDR2 SMNVEV (reference sequence). The CDR3 extends over 16 amino acids. Complete variable domain (other parts from reference TRBV27 and TRBJ2-6): EAQVTQNPRYLITVTGKKLTVTCSQNMNHEYMSWYRQDPGLGLRQIYYSMNVEVTDKGDVPEGYKVSRKEKRNFPLILESPSPNQTSLYFCASSFGGGAGANVLTFGAGSRLTVL.

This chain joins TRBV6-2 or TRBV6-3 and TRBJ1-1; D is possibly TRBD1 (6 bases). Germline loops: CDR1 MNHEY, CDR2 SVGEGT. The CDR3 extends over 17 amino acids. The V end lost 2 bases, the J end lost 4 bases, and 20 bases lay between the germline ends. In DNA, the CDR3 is TGTGCCAGCAGTTACCGGCCCAACAGGGCGAGGGGCACTGAAGCTTTCTTT. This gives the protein CASSYRPNRARGTEAFF.

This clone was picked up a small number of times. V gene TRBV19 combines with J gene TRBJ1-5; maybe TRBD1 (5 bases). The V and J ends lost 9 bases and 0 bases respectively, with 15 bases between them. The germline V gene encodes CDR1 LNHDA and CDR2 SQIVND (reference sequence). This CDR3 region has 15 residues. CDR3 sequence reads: CASQVRGTSNQPQHF. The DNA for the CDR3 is TGTGCCAGCCAAGTAAGGGGTACTAGCAATCAGCCCCAGCATTTT.

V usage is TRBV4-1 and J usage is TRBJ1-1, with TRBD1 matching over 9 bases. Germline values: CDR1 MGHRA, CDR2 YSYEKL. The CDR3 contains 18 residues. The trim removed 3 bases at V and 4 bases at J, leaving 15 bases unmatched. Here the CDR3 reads CASSHPRAGQGLVTEAFF. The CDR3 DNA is TGCGCCAGCAGCCATCCAAGAGCAGGACAGGGGCTTGTCACTGAAGCTTTCTTT.

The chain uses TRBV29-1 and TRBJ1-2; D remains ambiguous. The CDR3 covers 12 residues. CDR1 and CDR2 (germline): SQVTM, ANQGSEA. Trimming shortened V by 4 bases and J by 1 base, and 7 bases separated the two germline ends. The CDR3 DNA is TGCAGCGTTGTAGCCCGTAACTATGGCTACACCTTC. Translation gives CSVVARNYGYTF.

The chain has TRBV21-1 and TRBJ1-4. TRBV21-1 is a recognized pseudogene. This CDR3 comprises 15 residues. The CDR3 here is CASSKEGPTNEKLFF. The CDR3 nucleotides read TGTGCCAGCAGCAAGGAGGGACCAACTAATGAAAAACTGTTTTTT.

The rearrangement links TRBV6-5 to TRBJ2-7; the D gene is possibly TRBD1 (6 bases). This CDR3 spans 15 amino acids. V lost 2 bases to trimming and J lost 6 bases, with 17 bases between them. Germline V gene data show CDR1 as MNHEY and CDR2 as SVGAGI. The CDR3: CASSYQGSLAGEQYF. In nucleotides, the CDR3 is TGTGCCAGCAGTTACCAGGGGAGCTTAGCCGGCGAGCAGTACTTC.

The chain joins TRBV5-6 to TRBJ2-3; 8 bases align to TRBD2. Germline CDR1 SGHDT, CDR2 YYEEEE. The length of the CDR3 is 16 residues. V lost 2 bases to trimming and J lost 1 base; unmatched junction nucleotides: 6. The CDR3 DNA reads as TGTGCCAGCAGCTTTTCTCTCGGGAGGGGCACAGATACGCAGTATTTT. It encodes CASSFSLGRGTDTQYF.

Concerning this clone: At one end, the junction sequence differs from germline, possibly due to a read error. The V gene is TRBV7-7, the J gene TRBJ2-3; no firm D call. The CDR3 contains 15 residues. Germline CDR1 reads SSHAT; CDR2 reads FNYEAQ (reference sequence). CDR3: CASSLEPVPGGTQYF. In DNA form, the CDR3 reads TGTGCTAGCAGCCTAGAGCCCGTGCCCGGCGGTACGCAGTATTTT.

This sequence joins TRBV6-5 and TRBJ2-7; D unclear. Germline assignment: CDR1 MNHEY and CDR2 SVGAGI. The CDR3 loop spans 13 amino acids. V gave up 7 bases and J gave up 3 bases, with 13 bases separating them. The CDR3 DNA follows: TGTGCCAGCAAAACACCTGGGCTCTACGAGCAGTACTTC. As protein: CASKTPGLYEQYF.